The text below deals with one T cell receptor beta chain. This sample is drawn from a study of blood T cell repertoires in COVID-19. Study overall: T cells, B-cell-depleted T cells, or PBMCs supplied cDNA or gDNA.

The CDR3 is made up of 17 amino acids. Trimming shortened V by 1 base and J by 0 bases, and 15 bases separated the two germline ends. Germline CDR1 LGHNA, CDR2 YSLEER. The protocol was immunoSEQ multiplex PCR, while the TCRdb copy is restricted to in-frame clones and leaves out a portion. Of 90,000 to 120,000 clones listed, 80% to 95% are singletons. The sequencing input was peripheral blood. The receptor's source is a woman in her twenties or thirties with acute or convalescent COVID-19. The genes are TRBV4-3 and TRBJ1-1; a weak D match, TRBD1 (5 bases). The CDR3 spells CASSQVGGPHVNTEAFF. CDR3 coding DNA: TGCGCCAGCAGCCAAGTGGGGGGTCCCCACGTGAACACTGAAGCTTTCTTT.